The rows below give T cell receptor beta chains drawn from one sample of a study of T cell responses to AZD1222 COVID-19 vaccine. The protocol was immunoSEQ multiplex PCR, while the TCRdb copy is restricted to in-frame clones and leaves out a portion. The sample holds approximately 130,000 clones; 93% are singletons and the top ten take around 3.1%. This material consisted of peripheral blood, taken on day 0 of AZD1222 vaccination. The receptors stem from an adult in good health. Each CDR3 is given with its conserved first and last residue. D genes are given only for firm matches. Not every row has a clone size; where given, it reads once, few, many or a size class.

j_gene,abundance,len,v_gene,d_gene,CDR3aa,CDR3nt
TRBJ2-7,NA,12,TRBV7-9,TRBD1,CASSQGQYEQYF,TGTGCCAGCAGCCAGGGACAGTACGAGCAGTACTTC
TRBJ1-5,once,16,TRBV15,NA,CATSRESGFSNQPQHF,TGTGCCACCAGCAGAGAGTCCGGGTTTAGCAATCAGCCCCAGCATTTT
TRBJ1-2,NA,14,TRBV4-1,NA,CASSQGGGGYGYTF,TGCGCCAGCAGCCAAGGCGGAGGGGGCTATGGCTACACCTTC
TRBJ2-7,NA,13,TRBV28,TRBD2,CASSFSGFYEQYF,TGTGCCAGCAGTTTTAGCGGGTTCTACGAGCAGTACTTC
TRBJ2-7,NA,16,TRBV6-6,TRBD1,CASTHFWGQVSYEQYF,TGTGCCAGCACCCACTTTTGGGGACAGGTCTCCTACGAGCAGTACTTC
TRBJ1-5,NA,12,TRBV28,NA,CATRTMNQPQHF,TGTGCCACCCGGACAATGAATCAGCCCCAGCATTTT
TRBJ2-7,once,16,TRBV4-1,TRBD2,CASSQANVAGVGEQYF,TGCGCCAGCAGCCAAGCCAACGTAGCGGGAGTTGGCGAGCAGTACTTC
TRBJ1-6,NA,16,TRBV5-1,TRBD1,CASSLEQGMVNSPLHF,TGCGCCAGCAGCTTGGAACAGGGGATGGTGAATTCACCCCTCCACTTT
TRBJ2-5,once,15,TRBV5-1,TRBD2,CASSGRGLPQETQYF,TGCGCCAGCAGCGGGAGGGGACTGCCGCAAGAGACCCAGTACTTC
TRBJ1-5,NA,14,TRBV4-3,TRBD1,CASSQDPGGQPQHF,TGCGCCAGCAGCCAAGATCCAGGGGGCCAGCCCCAGCATTTT
TRBJ1-2,NA,15,TRBV19,NA,CASSIPDGRYYGYTF,TGTGCCAGTAGTATCCCGGACGGACGATACTATGGCTACACCTTC
TRBJ1-2,NA,14,TRBV9,TRBD1,CASSVEDRSYGYTF,TGTGCCAGCAGCGTAGAGGACAGGTCCTATGGCTACACCTTC
TRBJ2-2,NA,14,TRBV28,NA,CAITPTGGTGELFF,TGTGCCATAACCCCGACAGGAGGGACCGGGGAGCTGTTTTTT
TRBJ1-6,once,14,TRBV27,NA,CASSFRAIYSPLHF,TGTGCCAGCAGTTTCCGGGCCATCTATTCACCCCTCCACTTT
TRBJ2-1,NA,18,TRBV19,NA,CASSISGGPGQGISEQFF,TGTGCCAGTAGTATAAGCGGGGGACCGGGACAGGGAATTAGTGAGCAGTTCTTC
TRBJ1-4,NA,15,TRBV5-6,NA,CASSLYSSGGEKLFF,TGTGCCAGCAGCTTATACTCTTCTGGGGGTGAAAAACTGTTTTTT
TRBJ1-2,NA,13,TRBV4-3,NA,CASSQAQRGGYTF,TGCGCCAGCAGCCAAGCACAGAGGGGAGGCTACACCTTC
TRBJ1-1,NA,16,TRBV7-2,TRBD1,CASSLSRGHPGTEAFF,TGTGCCAGCAGCTTAAGCAGGGGGCACCCGGGCACTGAAGCTTTCTTT
TRBJ2-5,once,15,TRBV9,TRBD1,CASSPGQGTWETQYF,TGTGCCAGCAGCCCCGGACAGGGGACGTGGGAGACCCAGTACTTC
TRBJ1-1,NA,11,TRBV19,NA,CASSGNTEAFF,TGTGCCAGTAGTGGGAACACTGAAGCTTTCTTT
TRBJ2-7,NA,13,TRBV25-1,NA,CASSDRRSYEQYF,TGTGCCAGCAGTGACAGGAGATCCTACGAGCAGTACTTC
TRBJ1-5,NA,15,TRBV5-8,NA,CASSLARGGGQPQHF,TGTGCCAGCAGCTTGGCCAGAGGGGGAGGGCAGCCCCAGCATTTT
TRBJ1-2,NA,15,TRBV4-3,NA,CASSPQGGVDYGYTF,TGCGCCAGCAGCCCCCAGGGAGGGGTCGACTATGGCTACACCTTC
TRBJ2-5,NA,18,TRBV4-2,TRBD1,CASSQVARQGTLGETQYF,TGTGCCAGCAGCCAAGTGGCCCGACAGGGGACCTTGGGGGAGACCCAGTACTTC
TRBJ1-2,NA,12,TRBV19,NA,CASRQGYYGYTF,TGTGCCAGTAGACAGGGTTACTATGGCTACACCTTC
TRBJ1-2,NA,13,TRBV30,NA,CAWRLQGAYGYTF,TGTGCCTGGAGACTACAGGGAGCCTATGGCTACACCTTC
TRBJ2-1,NA,15,TRBV28,TRBD2,CASSLRSGRTYEQFF,TGTGCCAGCAGTTTACGTAGCGGGAGAACCTATGAGCAGTTCTTC
TRBJ1-2,few,14,TRBV9,NA,CASSVDQAGRGYTF,TGTGCCAGCAGCGTAGACCAGGCGGGGCGAGGCTACACCTTC
TRBJ1-2,NA,14,TRBV29-1,NA,CSALVGDTNYGYTF,TGCAGCGCCTTAGTAGGGGATACCAACTATGGCTACACCTTC
TRBJ2-2,NA,17,TRBV7-2,TRBD2,CASSLAAAGGLAGELFF,TGTGCCAGCAGCTTAGCGGCAGCGGGAGGGCTGGCCGGGGAGCTGTTTTTT
TRBJ1-6,NA,16,TRBV7-2,NA,CASSLAPTTRYSPLHF,TGTGCCAGCAGCTTAGCGCCTACGACAAGATATTCACCCCTCCACTTT
TRBJ2-6,NA,16,TRBV10-2,TRBD2,CASMGGTRSGANVLTF,TGCGCCAGCATGGGAGGGACGCGCTCTGGGGCCAACGTCCTGACTTTC
TRBJ1-3,NA,14,TRBV6-5,NA,CASMSRVGGNTIYF,TGTGCCAGCATGAGCCGGGTCGGTGGAAACACCATATATTTT
TRBJ2-5,once,14,TRBV28,NA,CASSFPGTQETQYF,TGTGCCAGCAGTTTTCCCGGGACCCAAGAGACCCAGTACTTC
TRBJ2-5,NA,11,TRBV3-1/TRBV3-2,NA,CASSPGETQYF,TGTGCCAGCAGCCCGGGGGAGACCCAGTACTTC
TRBJ2-1,NA,12,TRBV28,NA,CASSSDSNEQFF,TGTGCCAGCAGTTCCGACAGCAATGAGCAGTTCTTC
TRBJ2-5,NA,13,TRBV7-9,NA,CASSSRTRETQYF,TGTGCCAGCAGCTCCAGAACTAGGGAGACCCAGTACTTC
TRBJ1-5,NA,15,TRBV6-4,NA,CARSEVRHSNQPQHF,TGTGCCAGGAGTGAGGTCAGACATAGCAATCAGCCCCAGCATTTT
TRBJ1-5,NA,14,TRBV10-3,NA,CAISESTVNQPQHF,TGTGCCATCAGTGAGTCGACAGTAAATCAGCCCCAGCATTTT
TRBJ2-1,NA,13,TRBV7-6,TRBD1,CASRQDRHNEQFF,TGTGCCAGCAGACAGGACAGGCACAATGAGCAGTTCTTC
TRBJ2-7,few,16,TRBV6-5,TRBD1,CASSFHLTGQAYEQYF,TGTGCCAGCAGTTTCCACCTGACAGGGCAAGCCTACGAGCAGTACTTC
TRBJ1-3,NA,15,TRBV6-5,NA,CASSLTGRPGNTIYF,TGTGCCAGCAGTCTAACCGGGAGGCCTGGAAACACCATATATTTT
TRBJ1-2,NA,13,TRBV7-9,TRBD1,CASSLGRGDGYTF,TGTGCCAGCAGCTTAGGCAGGGGGGATGGCTACACCTTC
TRBJ1-3,NA,15,TRBV11-2,NA,CASSSGTLSGNTIYF,TGTGCCAGCAGTTCAGGGACCCTCTCTGGAAACACCATATATTTT
TRBJ2-3,NA,15,TRBV27,TRBD2,CASSLLAGTTDTQYF,TGTGCCAGCAGTTTACTAGCGGGAACCACAGATACGCAGTATTTT
TRBJ2-3,NA,17,TRBV5-4,TRBD2,CASSRGGVAEYTDTQYF,TGTGCCAGCAGCCGCGGGGGAGTAGCAGAGTACACAGATACGCAGTATTTT
TRBJ2-7,NA,12,TRBV28,NA,CASTGRVDEQYF,TGTGCCAGCACGGGCAGGGTCGACGAGCAGTACTTC